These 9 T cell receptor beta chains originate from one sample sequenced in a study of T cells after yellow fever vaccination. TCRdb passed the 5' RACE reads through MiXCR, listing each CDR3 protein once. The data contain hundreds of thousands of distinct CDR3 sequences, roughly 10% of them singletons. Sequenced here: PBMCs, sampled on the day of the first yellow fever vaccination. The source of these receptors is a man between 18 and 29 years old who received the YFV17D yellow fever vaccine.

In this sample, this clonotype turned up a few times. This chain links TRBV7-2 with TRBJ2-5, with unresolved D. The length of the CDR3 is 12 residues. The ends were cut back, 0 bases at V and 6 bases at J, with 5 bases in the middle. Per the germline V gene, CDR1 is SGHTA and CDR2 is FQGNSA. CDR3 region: CASSLARQTQYF. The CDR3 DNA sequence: TGTGCCAGCAGCTTAGCCCGACAGACCCAGTACTTC.

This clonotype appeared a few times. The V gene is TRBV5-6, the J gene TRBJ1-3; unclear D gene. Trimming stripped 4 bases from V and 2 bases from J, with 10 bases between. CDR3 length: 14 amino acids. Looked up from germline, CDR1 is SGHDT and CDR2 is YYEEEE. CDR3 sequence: CASSLRRTGNTIYF. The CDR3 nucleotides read TGTGCCAGCAGCCTGAGGAGAACTGGAAACACCATATATTTT. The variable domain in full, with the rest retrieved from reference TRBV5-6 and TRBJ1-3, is DAGVTQSPTHLIKTRGQQVTLRCSPKSGHDTVSWYQQALGQGPQFIFQYYEEEERQRGNFPDRFSGHQFPNYSSELNVNALLLGDSALYLCASSLRRTGNTIYFGEGSWLTVV.

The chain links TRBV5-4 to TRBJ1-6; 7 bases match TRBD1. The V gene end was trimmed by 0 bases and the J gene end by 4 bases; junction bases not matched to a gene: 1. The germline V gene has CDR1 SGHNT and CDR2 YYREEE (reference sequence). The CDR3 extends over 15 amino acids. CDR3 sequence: CASSLAGQYNSPLHF. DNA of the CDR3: TGTGCCAGCAGCTTGGCGGGACAGTATAATTCACCCCTCCACTTT.

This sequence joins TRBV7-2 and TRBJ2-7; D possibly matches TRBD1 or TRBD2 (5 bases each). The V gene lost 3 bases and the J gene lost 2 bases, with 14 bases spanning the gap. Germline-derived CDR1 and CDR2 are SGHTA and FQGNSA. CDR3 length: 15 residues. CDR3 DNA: TGTGCCAGCAGCTTCGGGGCGGATACGACCTACGAGCAGTACTTC. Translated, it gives CASSFGADTTYEQYF.

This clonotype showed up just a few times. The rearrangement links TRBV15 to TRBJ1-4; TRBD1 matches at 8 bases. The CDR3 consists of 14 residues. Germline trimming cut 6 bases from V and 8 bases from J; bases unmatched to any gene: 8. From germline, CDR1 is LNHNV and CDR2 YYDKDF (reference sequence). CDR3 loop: CATRRTGGGEKLFF. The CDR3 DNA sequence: TGTGCCACCAGGAGAACAGGGGGAGGAGAAAAACTGTTTTTT. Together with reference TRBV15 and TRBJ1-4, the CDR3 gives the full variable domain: DAMVIQNPRYQVTQFGKPVTLSCSQTLNHNVMYWYQQKSSQAPKLLFHYYDKDFNNEADTPDNFQSRRPNTSFCFLDIRSPGLGDTAMYLCATRRTGGGEKLFFGSGTQLSVL.

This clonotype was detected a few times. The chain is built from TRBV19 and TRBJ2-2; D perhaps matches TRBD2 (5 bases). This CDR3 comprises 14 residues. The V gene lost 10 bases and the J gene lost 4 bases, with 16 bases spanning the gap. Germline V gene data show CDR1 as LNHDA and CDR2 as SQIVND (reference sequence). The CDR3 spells CATDTGTSTGELFF. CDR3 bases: TGTGCCACCGACACGGGAACTTCCACCGGGGAGCTGTTTTTT. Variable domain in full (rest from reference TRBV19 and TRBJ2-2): DGGITQSPKYLFRKEGQNVTLSCEQNLNHDAMYWYRQDPGQGLRLIYYSQIVNDFQKGDIAEGYSVSREKKESFPLTVTSAQKNPTAFYLCATDTGTSTGELFFGEGSRLTVL.

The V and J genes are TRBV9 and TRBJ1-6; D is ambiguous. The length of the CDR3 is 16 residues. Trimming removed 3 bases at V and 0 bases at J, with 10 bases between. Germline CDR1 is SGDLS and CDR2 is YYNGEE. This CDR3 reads CASSADEASYNSPLHF. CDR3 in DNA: TGTGCCAGCAGCGCCGATGAAGCCTCCTATAATTCACCCCTCCACTTT.

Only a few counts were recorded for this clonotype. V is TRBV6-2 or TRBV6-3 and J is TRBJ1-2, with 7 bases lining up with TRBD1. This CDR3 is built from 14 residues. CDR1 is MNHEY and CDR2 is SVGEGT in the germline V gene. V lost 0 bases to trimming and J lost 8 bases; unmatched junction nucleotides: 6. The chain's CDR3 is CASSYSRGGEGYTF. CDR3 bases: TGTGCCAGCAGTTACTCGAGAGGGGGCGAGGGCTACACCTTC.

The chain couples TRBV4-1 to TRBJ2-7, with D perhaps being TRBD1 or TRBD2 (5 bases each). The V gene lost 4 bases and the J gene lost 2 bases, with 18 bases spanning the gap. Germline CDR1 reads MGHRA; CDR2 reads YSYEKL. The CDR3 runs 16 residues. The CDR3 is CASSLPPWDLPYEQYF. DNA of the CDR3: TGCGCCAGCAGCCTCCCACCCTGGGACCTACCCTACGAGCAGTACTTC.